What follows are 21 T cell receptor beta chains derived from one specimen sequenced in a study of blood T cell repertoires in COVID-19. Method: immunoSEQ multiplex PCR; TCRdb's copy keeps in-frame clones and lacks some. Of 75,000 to 90,000 clones listed, roughly 91% were seen once; the top ten hold over 1.5%. The sequencing input was peripheral blood. The receptor set was obtained from a woman in her forties or fifties in a cohort sampled during active COVID-19.

The chain joins TRBV28 to TRBJ1-5, with a possible D match to TRBD1 (6 bases). V was trimmed by 8 bases and J by 0 bases, leaving 8 bases between them. Per germline, CDR1 MDHEN and CDR2 SYDVKM. The CDR3 extends over 13 amino acids. This chain's CDR3 is CASEGDSNQPQHF. In nucleotides, the CDR3 is TGTGCCAGCGAGGGGGATAGCAATCAGCCCCAGCATTTT.

The chain links TRBV3-1 (or the pseudogene TRBV3-2) to TRBJ2-6; 14 bases match TRBD2. Germline V gene lookup returns CDR1 LGHDT and CDR2 YNNKEL (reference sequence). The CDR3 has 20 amino acids. J was trimmed by 0 bases and V by 3 bases; bases with no gene match: 7. CDR3 in amino acids: CASSQRLAGGPGSGANVLTF. DNA for the CDR3: TGTGCCAGCAGCCAGCGACTAGCGGGAGGGCCTGGCTCTGGGGCCAACGTCCTGACTTTC.

The V gene is TRBV5-6, the J gene TRBJ1-1; D is possibly TRBD1 (5 bases). The CDR3 runs 14 residues. Trimming left V 1 base short and J 7 bases short, with 14 bases between. Germline-derived CDR1 and CDR2 are SGHDT and YYEEEE. In DNA, the CDR3 is TGTGCCAGCAGCTTGTCCGCGGCGGGGGTTGAAGCTTTCTTT. It specifies CASSLSAAGVEAFF.

The rearrangement joins TRBV6-2 or TRBV6-3 to TRBJ2-1, with 12 bases lining up with TRBD2. Trimming at V came to 2 bases and at J to 9 bases, leaving 8 bases not matched to a gene. Germline-derived CDR1 and CDR2 are MNHEY and SVGEGT. The CDR3 runs to 16 residues. The CDR3 here is CASSYALAGGLGEQFF. The CDR3 DNA follows: TGTGCCAGCAGTTACGCCCTAGCGGGAGGGCTAGGTGAGCAGTTCTTC.

The J gene is TRBJ2-7, the V gene TRBV6-1; a possible D gene is TRBD1 (6 bases). The CDR3 has 16 amino acids. The V end was cut by 2 bases, the J end by 0 bases, with 14 bases between. CDR1 and CDR2 from the germline V gene are MNHNS and SASEGT. CDR3 sequence: CASSETGQGFSYEQYF. CDR3 bases: TGTGCCAGCAGTGAAACAGGGCAGGGATTCTCCTACGAGCAGTACTTC.

This clone appeared a single time. V usage is TRBV6-4 and J usage is TRBJ2-3, with 9 bases identical to TRBD2. Per germline, CDR1 MRHNA and CDR2 SNTAGT. The CDR3 spans 15 residues. V dropped 4 bases and J dropped 4; count of bases not matched to a gene: 6. CDR3 nucleotides: TGTGCCAGCAGTGTGTCAGCGGGGGGTTCAGATACGCAGTATTTT. Its protein is CASSVSAGGSDTQYF.

The chain employs TRBV4-2 and TRBJ2-3; 13 nucleotides line up with TRBD2. The length of the CDR3 is 16 residues. Germline V lookup: CDR1 LGHNA, CDR2 YNFKEQ. The ends lost 5 bases at V and 2 bases at J; junction bases unmatched: 4. CDR3 coding DNA: TGTGCCAGCAGCGTCGGACTAGCGGGGGACACAGATACGCAGTATTTT. This encodes CASSVGLAGDTDTQYF.

The chain carries TRBV28 and TRBJ1-5, with D unresolved. Germline V gives CDR1 MDHEN, CDR2 SYDVKM. Trimming pared 7 bases from V and 0 bases from J, leaving 4 bases between. The CDR3 is 12 amino acids. CDR3 DNA: TGTGCCAGCACAGTTAGCAATCAGCCCCAGCATTTT. Its translation is CASTVSNQPQHF.

CDR3 region: CASSPTPAGGGTDTQYF. In nucleotides, the CDR3 is TGTGCCAGCTCACCAACCCCAGCGGGTGGGGGCACAGATACGCAGTATTTT. This chain uses TRBV18 with TRBJ2-3; D may be TRBD2 (6 bases). Trimming removed 2 bases from V and 1 base from J, with 16 bases in between. The CDR3 contains 17 residues. The germline V gene has CDR1 KGHSH and CDR2 LQKENI.

The count of this clone is one. The rearrangement links TRBV6-6 to TRBJ1-4, with 9 bases aligning to TRBD1. The germline V gene has CDR1 MNHNY and CDR2 SVGAGI (reference sequence). This CDR3 contains 14 residues. The junction had 8 bases not matched to a gene; V was cut back by 8 bases and J by 7 bases. CDR3 bases: TGTGCCAGCGTAGACGGACAGGGGCCTGAAAAACTGTTTTTT. Its translation: CASVDGQGPEKLFF.

V usage is TRBV7-3 and J usage is TRBJ2-1, with 14 bases aligning to TRBD2. The CDR3 runs to 17 residues. Germline trimming cut 5 bases from V and 1 base from J; bases unmatched to any gene: 4. CDR1 is SGHTA, CDR2 FQGTGA, per germline. CDR3 sequence: CASSPGTSGSSYNEQFF. The CDR3 DNA reads TGTGCCAGCAGCCCGGGGACTAGCGGGAGTTCCTACAATGAGCAGTTCTTC.

The V gene is TRBV6-2 or TRBV6-3, the J gene TRBJ1-1; 7 bases match TRBD1. Looked up from germline, CDR1 is MNHEY and CDR2 is SVGEGT. There are 17 residues in the CDR3. V was pared by 0 bases and J by 0 bases, with 7 bases of the junction left unmatched. CDR3 sequence (DNA): TGTGCCAGCAGTTACTCTCCGGGACAGAGACTGAACACTGAAGCTTTCTTT. It yields the protein CASSYSPGQRLNTEAFF.

The CDR3 DNA reads as TGCGCCAGCACCCAGGGGTACGAGCAGTACTTC. Protein product: CASTQGYEQYF. The gene calls are TRBV5-1 and TRBJ2-7; D is perhaps TRBD1 (6 bases). The CDR3 sequence is 11 residues long. V dropped 6 bases and J dropped 4 bases, with 8 bases sitting between them. Germline CDR1 and CDR2: SGHRS and YFSETQ.

The chain couples TRBV4-1 to TRBJ1-1; 9 bases match TRBD1. With 5 bases clipped from V and 5 bases from J, the junction kept 6 bases outside the gene matches. Germline V lookup: CDR1 MGHRA, CDR2 YSYEKL. The CDR3 contains 14 residues. This CDR3 is CASSKGQGGTEAFF. The CDR3, as DNA: TGCGCCAGCAGCAAGGGACAGGGCGGGACTGAAGCTTTCTTT.

V is TRBV4-2 and J is TRBJ2-3; 9 positions match TRBD2. This CDR3 has 17 residues. Germline lookup yields CDR1 LGHNA and CDR2 YNFKEQ. J lost 9 bases, V lost 0 bases, and 13 bases had no gene match. The CDR3 protein is CASSQESPPSGASTQYF. The CDR3 region has the DNA TGTGCCAGCAGCCAAGAGTCCCCGCCTAGCGGGGCGTCGACGCAGTATTTT.

This chain connects TRBV18 to TRBJ2-5, with D possibly TRBD2 on 5 matching bases. Germline CDR1 and CDR2: KGHSH and LQKENI. With 5 bases removed from V and 1 base from J, the gap between germline ends came to 14 bases. This CDR3 has 15 residues. Written as DNA, the CDR3 is TGTGCCAGCTCAACCATTCCGGGATCCCAAGAGACCCAGTACTTC. It encodes CASSTIPGSQETQYF.

This chain links TRBV10-1 with TRBJ2-1, with 12 nucleotides matching TRBD2. CDR3 length: 15 residues. Germline V gives CDR1 WNHNN, CDR2 SYGVQD (reference sequence). V was clipped by 4 bases and J by 4 bases; unmatched bases: 2. This chain's CDR3 is CASSATSGGYNEQFF. As DNA, the CDR3 is TGCGCCAGCAGTGCGACTAGCGGGGGATACAATGAGCAGTTCTTC.

This chain connects TRBV18 to TRBJ2-7, with 7 bases lining up with TRBD1. J gave up 6 bases and V 2 bases, and 4 bases lay outside the gene matches. The CDR3 spans 13 residues. Germline V gives CDR1 KGHSH, CDR2 LQKENI. CDR3 DNA sequence: TGTGCCAGCTCACCATTCGCAGGGGGCGAGCAGTACTTC. It is translated as CASSPFAGGEQYF.

This chain joins TRBV4-2 and TRBJ2-5; 9 bases fit TRBD2. The CDR3 contains 16 residues. The V gene's germline CDR1 is LGHNA and CDR2 YNFKEQ. After removal of 0 bases from V and 4 bases from J, the junction contained 6 bases not matched to a gene. CDR3 region: CASSQDPAGGGETQYF. As DNA, the CDR3 is TGTGCCAGCAGCCAAGATCCAGCGGGGGGTGGAGAGACCCAGTACTTC.

The rearrangement joins TRBV5-1 to TRBJ2-5; 7 bases agree with TRBD1. There are 14 residues in the CDR3. Germline CDR1 and CDR2: SGHRS and YFSETQ. Trimming removed 0 bases from V and 5 bases from J; junction bases left unmatched: 4. As DNA, the CDR3 is TGCGCCAGCAGCTTGGTAGGGGGCAAGGAGACCCAGTACTTC. Translated, it gives CASSLVGGKETQYF. The variable domain in full, with the rest retrieved from reference TRBV5-1 and TRBJ2-5, is KAGVTQTPRYLIKTRGQQVTLSCSPISGHRSVSWYQQTPGQGLQFLFEYFSETQRNKGNFPGRFSGRQFSNSRSEMNVSTLELGDSALYLCASSLVGGKETQYFGPGTRLLVL.

The chain combines TRBV11-2 with TRBJ1-1; 8 bases line up with TRBD1. The CDR3 consists of 14 residues. The J segment lost 3 bases and the V segment lost 5 bases, leaving 5 bases of the junction unmatched. CDR1 is SGHAT, CDR2 FQNNGV, per germline. The CDR3 spells CASSTSGGYTEAFF. CDR3 sequence (DNA): TGTGCCAGCAGCACTTCAGGGGGCTACACTGAAGCTTTCTTT.